Following are 19 T cell receptor beta chains from one sample sequenced in a study of T-cell reconstitution after alpha-beta-depleted transplantation in children (dated by TCRdb to 2015 to 2016). The receptor library was made with PCR. The sequencer listed for this sample is Illumina HiSeq 2500. TCR library preparation used molecular barcoding, with unique molecular identifiers applied to normalize quantification of the TCRbeta repertoire. TCRdb trimmed public reads at Q25 via fastp, called clones via MiXCR and kept in-frame beta chains. Rows are unified per CDR3 protein, each entry keeping the most common DNA and genes. This sample is represented by hundreds of thousands of distinct CDR3 sequences; more than 20% of them were singletons. Together, the top ten hold 12% to 15% of the sample. Reading the label with the study, this specimen's treatment or condition is: allogeneic hematopoietic cell transplantation with graft depleted of TCRalphabeta T cells and CD19 B cells.

The sequenced sample was PBMCs, mostly from graft donor cells, obtained 360 days after TCRalphabeta/CD19-depleted stem cell transplant. The receptors originated from a boy under two years old who had a stem cell transplant for acute myeloid leukemia, so the T cells may come from the graft donor.

This chain connects TRBV20-1 to TRBJ2-7; TRBD1 matches 9 bases. Losses at the gene ends were 6 bases for V and 6 bases for J; bases not matched to a gene: 12. CDR3 length equals 14 residues. Germline CDR1 is DFQATT and CDR2 is SNEGSKA (reference sequence). The CDR3 coding sequence is TGCAGTGCAATTTCCGGGACAGGGTTTCTCGAGCAGTACGTC. This gives the protein CSAISGTGFLEQYV.

This clonotype was counted a few times. CDR3: CSARPLRVSYNEQFF. The CDR3 DNA is TGCAGCGCCAGGCCCCTAAGGGTGTCCTACAATGAGCAGTTCTTC. The V gene is TRBV20-1, the J gene TRBJ2-1; D is undetermined. The germline V gene encodes CDR1 DFQATT and CDR2 SNEGSKA (reference sequence). The CDR3 sequence is 15 residues long.

The chain couples TRBV11-2 to TRBJ2-7, with D possibly matching TRBD2 (5 bases). CDR3 length equals 14 residues. V lost 3 bases to trimming and J lost 1 base, with 10 bases between them. CDR1 is SGHAT and CDR2 is FQNNGV in the germline V gene. CDR3 in DNA: TGTGCCAGCAGCTTCCGGACTCATTCCTACGAGCAGTACTTC. Its translation: CASSFRTHSYEQYF.

The V and J genes are TRBV11-2 and TRBJ2-1; D may be TRBD2 (7 bases). With 5 bases removed from V and 2 bases from J, the gap between germline ends came to 25 bases. Per germline, CDR1 SGHAT and CDR2 FQNNGV. The CDR3 consists of 19 residues. As DNA, the CDR3 is TGTGCCAGCAGCATAGTAGCGGGTGGCCCCAGGGGTCCCTACAATGAGCAGTTCTTC. It codes for CASSIVAGGPRGPYNEQFF.

This clonotype was detected many times. This CDR3 reads CASTSSGGRNNEQFF. Here the CDR3 DNA reads TGCGCCAGCACCTCTAGCGGGGGGCGAAACAATGAGCAGTTCTTC. This chain joins TRBV5-1 and TRBJ2-1, with TRBD2 matching over 11 bases. The CDR3 contains 15 residues. J lost 5 bases, V lost 6 bases, and 7 bases had no gene match. Looked up from germline, CDR1 is SGHRS and CDR2 is YFSETQ.

The CDR3 DNA is TGCAGTGCCAATAGGGCAGGGGGCGCCCCTTGGGATTCACCCCTCCACTTT. Residues: CSANRAGGAPWDSPLHF. The J gene is TRBJ1-6, the V gene TRBV20-1, with TRBD1 matching over 8 bases. Germline V gene sequence: CDR1 DFQATT, CDR2 SNEGSKA (reference sequence). The CDR3 contains 17 residues. The ends lost 6 bases at V and 8 bases at J; junction bases unmatched: 18.

The genes are TRBV5-1 and TRBJ1-1; no clear D. CDR1 SGHRS and CDR2 YFSETQ come from the germline V gene. The V gene lost 1 base and the J gene lost 7 bases, with 8 bases spanning the gap. CDR3 length equals 12 residues. The chain's CDR3 is CASSLKGGEAFF. CDR3 DNA: TGCGCCAGCAGCTTGAAGGGCGGTGAAGCTTTCTTT.

This clonotype was detected ten times or more. The chain uses TRBV12-3 or TRBV12-4 and TRBJ1-5, with TRBD1 matching 9 bases. V shed 6 bases, J shed 6 bases, and the junction held 6 bases outside the gene matches. The CDR3 has 14 amino acids. CDR3 protein: CASSLQGASQPQHF. CDR3 sequence (DNA): TGTGCCAGCAGCCTACAGGGGGCCTCTCAGCCCCAGCATTTT.

The chain links TRBV20-1 to TRBJ1-5; D gene ambiguous. With 4 bases removed from V and 0 bases from J, the gap between germline ends came to 13 bases. The germline V gene encodes CDR1 DFQATT and CDR2 SNEGSKA (reference sequence). The CDR3 is 15 amino acids. The CDR3 loop is CSAIDFGYSNQPQHF. CDR3 DNA: TGCAGTGCTATCGACTTCGGGTATAGCAATCAGCCCCAGCATTTT.

V gene TRBV12-3 or TRBV12-4 combines with J gene TRBJ1-1; TRBD1 agrees at 7 bases. The V and J ends lost 3 bases and 10 bases, in that order; junction bases with no gene match: 11. The CDR3 is 14 amino acids. CDR3 region: CASSFRQGFRRAFF. The DNA of the CDR3 is TGTGCCAGCAGTTTCCGACAGGGATTCAGGAGAGCTTTCTTT.

The chain employs TRBV5-1 and TRBJ2-1; D call uncertain. From germline, CDR1 is SGHRS and CDR2 YFSETQ. The CDR3 runs 14 residues. Between the trimmed V and J ends, which lost 0 bases and 6 bases, there was a span of 10 bases. Here the CDR3 DNA reads TGCGCCAGCAGCTTGGTTGCCCCCGGCAATGAGCAGTTCTTC. Its translation: CASSLVAPGNEQFF.

This clonotype was counted ten times or more. The chain joins TRBV29-1 to TRBJ2-5; no firm D call. V was clipped by 1 base and J by 4 bases, with 10 bases between them. The CDR3 is 13 amino acids. Germline loops: CDR1 SQVTM, CDR2 ANQGSEA. The CDR3 DNA reads as TGCAGCGTTGAAGGGGAACAGCTAGAGACCCAGTACTTC. It encodes CSVEGEQLETQYF.

In this sample, this clonotype turned up a few times. The V call is TRBV19, the J call TRBJ1-1; TRBD1 matches 8 bases. The junction had 9 bases not matched to a gene; V was cut back by 5 bases and J by 1 base. The CDR3 runs 16 residues. Germline loops: CDR1 LNHDA, CDR2 SQIVND (reference sequence). Written as DNA, the CDR3 is TGTGCCAGTAGTTCCCTTCGACAGGGGAGGAACACTGAAGCTTTCTTT. It specifies CASSSLRQGRNTEAFF.

This clonotype was observed many times. This chain uses TRBV12-3 or TRBV12-4 with TRBJ2-3, with TRBD1 as a possible D gene (5 bases). The CDR3 has 15 amino acids. Trimming shortened V by 7 bases and J by 5 bases, and 19 bases separated the two germline ends. Here the CDR3 DNA reads TGTGCCAGCACCCCGATGCAGGACAACATAGATACGCAGTATTTT. This gives the protein CASTPMQDNIDTQYF.

This clonotype has a handful of counts. The rearrangement uses TRBV6-5 and TRBJ2-5; 7 bases are a match to TRBD1. J lost 7 bases, V lost 4 bases, and 9 bases had no gene match. The CDR3 has 14 amino acids. The V gene's germline CDR1 is MNHEY and CDR2 SVGAGI. The CDR3 coding sequence is TGTGCCAGCAGTTTCCCAGGGACAGCTGGGACCCAGTACTTC. The encoded protein is CASSFPGTAGTQYF.

This clonotype was counted many times. This chain connects TRBV29-1 to TRBJ1-2; 7 bases line up with TRBD1. V dropped 6 bases and J dropped 0; count of bases not matched to a gene: 13. This CDR3 region has 16 residues. Germline V gives CDR1 SQVTM, CDR2 ANQGSEA. The CDR3 region has the DNA TGCAGCGTCCAGCCCGGGACAGTCAGATCTAACTATGGCTACACCTTC. As protein: CSVQPGTVRSNYGYTF.

This clonotype has at least ten counts. The chain recombines TRBV4-3 with TRBJ1-6; 10 nucleotides line up with TRBD1. The germline V gene encodes CDR1 LGHNA and CDR2 YSLEER. With 0 bases clipped from V and 6 bases from J, the junction kept 5 bases outside the gene matches. CDR3 size: 17 residues. CDR3 sequence (DNA): TGCGCCAGCAGCCAAGAACCCCGGGACAGGGGTAATTCACCCCTCCACTTT. Its protein product is CASSQEPRDRGNSPLHF.

This rearrangement joins TRBV7-6 to TRBJ1-2, with D possibly matching TRBD1 (6 bases). This CDR3 is built from 14 residues. Trimming took off 1 base at V and 4 bases at J, with 10 bases between the two ends. CDR1 and CDR2 from the germline V gene are SGHVS and FNYEAQ. The CDR3 region is CASSLGDTSYGYTF. DNA for the CDR3: TGTGCCAGCAGCTTAGGGGACACGAGCTATGGCTACACCTTC.

CDR3 loop: CASSSQANQPQHF. Here the CDR3 DNA reads TGTGCCAGCAGTTCACAGGCAAATCAGCCCCAGCATTTT. The chain employs TRBV12-3 or TRBV12-4 and TRBJ1-5; D may be TRBD1 (5 bases). Between the trimmed V and J ends, which lost 4 bases and 4 bases, there was a span of 8 bases. CDR3 length: 13 amino acids.